Each of the 15 T cell receptor beta chains below was sequenced from the same sample in a study of T cell changes during pregnancy in multiple sclerosis. Here immunoSEQ multiplex PCR was the method, and the copy in TCRdb shows in-frame clones only, minus some. The sample yields about 100,000 clones, more than 90% seen once. The starting material was peripheral blood, obtained in the second trimester of pregnancy. Every receptor here comes from a female donor with multiple sclerosis, enrolled in a pregnancy study.

The V and J genes are TRBV27 and TRBJ2-7; D possibly corresponds to TRBD1 (5 bases). This CDR3 region has 15 residues. In germline, CDR1 is MNHEY, CDR2 SMNVEV (reference sequence). The germline V and J ends were trimmed by 2 bases and 2 bases, with 13 bases remaining between them. CDR3 region: CASSLGQGPTYEQYF. CDR3 DNA sequence: TGTGCCAGCAGTTTAGGGCAGGGCCCGACCTACGAGCAGTACTTC.

The CDR3 here is CASNPTGFPSYEQYF. The CDR3 bases are TGTGCCAGCAACCCGACAGGGTTTCCCTCCTACGAGCAGTACTTC. V usage is TRBV27 and J usage is TRBJ2-7; TRBD1 agrees at 7 bases. Germline loops: CDR1 MNHEY, CDR2 SMNVEV (reference sequence). Trimming cost V 7 bases and J 0 bases; bases outside gene matches: 9. The CDR3 covers 15 residues.

The chain couples TRBV11-1 to TRBJ1-1; the D is unclear. Germline V gene data show CDR1 as SGHAT and CDR2 as FQDESV (reference sequence). The CDR3 extends over 15 amino acids. Trimming removed 0 bases at V and 1 base at J, with 9 bases between. CDR3 residues: CASSLALRENTEAFF. The CDR3 nucleotides read TGTGCCAGCAGCTTAGCCCTACGAGAGAACACTGAAGCTTTCTTT.

J is TRBJ1-1 and V is TRBV5-8, with no clear D. The CDR3 totals 12 residues. With 3 bases removed from V and 4 bases from J, the gap between germline ends came to 7 bases. CDR1 SGHTS and CDR2 YDEGEE come from the germline V gene. In DNA, the CDR3 is TGTGCCAGCAGCTCAGTTGTCACTGAAGCTTTCTTT. This sequence encodes CASSSVVTEAFF.

V and J are TRBV10-3 and TRBJ2-1; 7 bases match TRBD2. CDR3 length: 14 residues. Germline lookup yields CDR1 ENHRY and CDR2 SYGVKD. The trim removed 10 bases at V and 8 bases at J, leaving 14 bases unmatched. CDR3 in DNA: TGTGCCACCCCCGCAATGGGGGGGAGCGATGAGCAGTTCTTC. Its translation is CATPAMGGSDEQFF.

The rearrangement joins TRBV19 to TRBJ2-1; 8 nucleotides match TRBD2. The V and J ends lost 4 bases and 8 bases, in that order; junction bases with no gene match: 10. This CDR3 comprises 15 residues. Germline CDR1 LNHDA, CDR2 SQIVND (reference sequence). CDR3 DNA sequence: TGTGCCAGTAGTAAATCGGGACTAGTAACGGATGAGCAGTTCTTC. Protein product: CASSKSGLVTDEQFF.

CDR3 loop: CASSLAEGTDTQYF. In nucleotides, the CDR3 is TGCGCCAGCAGCTTGGCGGAGGGCACAGATACGCAGTATTTT. J is TRBJ2-3 and V is TRBV5-1; a weak D match, TRBD2 (5 bases). The V end lost 0 bases, the J end lost 1 base, and 6 bases lay between the germline ends. Germline CDR1 and CDR2: SGHRS and YFSETQ. The CDR3 is 14 amino acids. The full variable domain, completed using reference TRBV5-1 and TRBJ2-3, is KAGVTQTPRYLIKTRGQQVTLSCSPISGHRSVSWYQQTPGQGLQFLFEYFSETQRNKGNFPGRFSGRQFSNSRSEMNVSTLELGDSALYLCASSLAEGTDTQYFGPGTRLTVL.

The rearrangement uses TRBV9 and TRBJ2-7; 7 bases are a match to TRBD2. CDR1 is SGDLS, CDR2 YYNGEE, per germline. Trimming at V came to 3 bases and at J to 3 bases, leaving 9 bases not matched to a gene. The CDR3 has 15 amino acids. DNA for the CDR3: TGTGCCAGCAGCGCTTCCGGGACTACTGACTACGAGCAGTACTTC. Its protein product is CASSASGTTDYEQYF.

The CDR3 reads CASSWDRGYTEAFF. The CDR3 DNA sequence: TGTGCCAGCAGTTGGGACAGAGGTTACACTGAAGCTTTCTTT. The chain links TRBV28 to TRBJ1-1; 7 bases are a match to TRBD1. The V gene's germline CDR1 is MDHEN and CDR2 SYDVKM. J gave up 3 bases and V 4 bases, and 5 bases lay outside the gene matches. The length of the CDR3 is 14 residues.

This rearrangement joins TRBV5-4 to TRBJ2-5, with D maybe TRBD1 (6 bases). The CDR3 length is 13 residues. The germline gives CDR1 SGHNT, CDR2 YYREEE (reference sequence). The V and J ends lost 6 bases and 5 bases respectively, with 14 bases between them. The CDR3 DNA sequence: TGTGCCAGCACCAGCAAGGGGGAGGAGACCCAGTACTTC. Its protein product is CASTSKGEETQYF.

This chain connects TRBV10-3 to TRBJ1-1; TRBD1 agrees at 9 bases. The length of the CDR3 is 14 residues. The J segment lost 0 bases and the V segment lost 5 bases, leaving 1 base of the junction unmatched. CDR1 is ENHRY and CDR2 is SYGVKD in the germline V gene. CDR3 in amino acids: CAISRTGVNTEAFF. DNA of the CDR3: TGTGCCATCAGTAGGACAGGGGTGAACACTGAAGCTTTCTTT.

The CDR3 protein is CASSFAQGLAGAYYNEQFF. Written as DNA, the CDR3 is TGTGCCAGCAGCTTCGCCCAGGGGCTAGCGGGAGCCTACTACAATGAGCAGTTCTTC. This rearrangement joins TRBV7-2 to TRBJ2-1; the match to TRBD2 covers 10 bases. From germline, CDR1 is SGHTA and CDR2 FQGNSA. J gave up 3 bases and V 3 bases, and 14 bases lay outside the gene matches. The CDR3 sequence is 19 residues long. The full variable domain, in which reference TRBV7-2 and TRBJ2-1 provide the parts outside the CDR3, is GAGVSQSPSNKVTEKGKDVELRCDPISGHTALYWYRQSLGQGLEFLIYFQGNSAPDKSGLPSDRFSAERTGGSVSTLTIQRTQQEDSAVYLCASSFAQGLAGAYYNEQFFGPGTRLTVL.

This rearrangement joins TRBV13 to TRBJ2-1; no clear D. CDR1 is PRHDT, CDR2 FYEKMQ, per germline (reference sequence). Trimming left V 0 bases short and J 4 bases short, with 7 bases between. The CDR3 has 14 amino acids. CDR3 coding DNA: TGTGCCAGCAGCTTAGGACAGACGTACAATGAGCAGTTCTTC. Translating it yields CASSLGQTYNEQFF.

The rearrangement links TRBV14 to TRBJ2-7; weak D call: TRBD2 (6 bases). The CDR3 consists of 15 residues. Per the germline V gene, CDR1 is SGHDN and CDR2 is FVKESK. V lost 10 bases and J 5 bases, leaving 24 bases between the germline ends. DNA of the CDR3: TGTGCCAACCACCGACTAGAGTTTTTTTGGGACGAGCAGTACTTC. It encodes CANHRLEFFWDEQYF.

The gene calls are TRBV28 and TRBJ2-7, with D hard to call. Germline values: CDR1 MDHEN, CDR2 SYDVKM. The CDR3 totals 11 residues. V was trimmed by 5 bases and J by 6 bases, leaving 8 bases between them. The CDR3 DNA is TGTGCCAGCAGTAGGAGAGGCGAGCAGTACTTC. Translation gives CASSRRGEQYF.